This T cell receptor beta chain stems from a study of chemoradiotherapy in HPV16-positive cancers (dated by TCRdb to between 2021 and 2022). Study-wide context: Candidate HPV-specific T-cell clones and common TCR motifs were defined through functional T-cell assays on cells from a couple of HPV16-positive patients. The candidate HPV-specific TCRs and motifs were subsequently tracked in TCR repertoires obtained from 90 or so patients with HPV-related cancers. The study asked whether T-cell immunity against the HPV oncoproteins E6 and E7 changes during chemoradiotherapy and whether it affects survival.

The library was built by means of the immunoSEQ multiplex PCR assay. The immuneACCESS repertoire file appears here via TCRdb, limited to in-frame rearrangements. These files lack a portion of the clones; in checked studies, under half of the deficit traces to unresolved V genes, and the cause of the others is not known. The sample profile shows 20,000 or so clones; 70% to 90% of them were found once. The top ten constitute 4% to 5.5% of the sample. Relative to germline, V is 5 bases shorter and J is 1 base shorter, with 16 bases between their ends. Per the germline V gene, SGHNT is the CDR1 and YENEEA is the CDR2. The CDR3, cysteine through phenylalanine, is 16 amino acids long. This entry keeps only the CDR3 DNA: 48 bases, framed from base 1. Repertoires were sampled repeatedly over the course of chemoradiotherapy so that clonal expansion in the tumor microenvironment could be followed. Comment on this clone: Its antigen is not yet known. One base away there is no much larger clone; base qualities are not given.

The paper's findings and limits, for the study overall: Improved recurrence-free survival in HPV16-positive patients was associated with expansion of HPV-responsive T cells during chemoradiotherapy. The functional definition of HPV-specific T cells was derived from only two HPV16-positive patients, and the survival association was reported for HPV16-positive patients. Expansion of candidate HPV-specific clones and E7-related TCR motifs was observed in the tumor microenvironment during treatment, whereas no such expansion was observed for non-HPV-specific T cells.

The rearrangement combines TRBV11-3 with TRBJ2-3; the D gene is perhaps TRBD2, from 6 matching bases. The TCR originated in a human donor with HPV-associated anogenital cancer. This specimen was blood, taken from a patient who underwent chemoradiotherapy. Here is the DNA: TGTGCCAGCAGCCGGAGAGAGCGGGTCGGCACAGATACGCAGTATTTT. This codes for CASSRRERVGTDTQYF.